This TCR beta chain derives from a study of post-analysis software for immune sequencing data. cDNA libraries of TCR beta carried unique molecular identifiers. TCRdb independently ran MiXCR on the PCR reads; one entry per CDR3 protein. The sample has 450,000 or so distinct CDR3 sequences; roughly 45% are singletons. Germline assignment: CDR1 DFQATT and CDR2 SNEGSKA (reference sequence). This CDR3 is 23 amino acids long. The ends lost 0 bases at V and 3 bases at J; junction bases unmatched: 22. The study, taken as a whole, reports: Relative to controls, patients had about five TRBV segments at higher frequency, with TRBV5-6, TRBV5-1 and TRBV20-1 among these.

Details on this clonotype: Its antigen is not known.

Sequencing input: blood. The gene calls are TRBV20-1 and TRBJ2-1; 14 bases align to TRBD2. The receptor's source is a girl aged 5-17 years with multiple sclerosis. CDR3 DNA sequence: TGCAGTGCTAGAGATGGAGTTTTGGGGACCGGGACTAGCGGGAGTCTGGGCTACAATGAGCAGTTCTTC. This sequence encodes CSARDGVLGTGTSGSLGYNEQFF.